This TCR beta chain was identified in a study of T cell changes during pregnancy in multiple sclerosis. Trimming at V came to 11 bases and at J to 7 bases, leaving 11 bases not matched to a gene. Germline values: CDR1 PRHDT, CDR2 FYEKMQ (reference sequence). The CDR3 contains 14 residues. The protocol was immunoSEQ multiplex PCR, while the TCRdb copy is restricted to in-frame clones and leaves out a portion. The data show approximately 57,000 clones, about 91% seen once. V gene TRBV13 combines with J gene TRBJ2-1; 10 bases agree with TRBD2. Here the sequenced sample was CD4+ T cells from peripheral blood mononuclear cells, taken in the second trimester of pregnancy. The source of this sequence is a female donor with multiple sclerosis, enrolled in a pregnancy study. The CDR3 sequence is CAGASGGPRNEQFF. Written as DNA, the CDR3 is TGTGCCGGCGCTAGCGGGGGCCCTCGGAATGAGCAGTTCTTC.